These 18 T cell receptor beta chains were sequenced from one sample in a study of T cell responses to AZD1222 COVID-19 vaccine. The assay was immunoSEQ multiplex PCR, and TCRdb's table has in-frame clones only and misses some. The table shows tens of thousands of clones, with under 95% occurring only once. The sequencing here drew on peripheral blood, taken on day 0 of MenACWY control vaccination. These receptors originate from an adult in good health.

This chain joins TRBV5-1 and TRBJ1-3; D is unresolved. Germline V CDR1 and CDR2: SGHRS, YFSETQ. V was clipped by 0 bases and J by 4 bases, with 5 bases between them. The length of the CDR3 is 13 residues. CDR3 residues: CASSLGEGNTIYF. Written as DNA, the CDR3 is TGCGCCAGCAGCTTGGGTGAGGGAAACACCATATATTTT.

V and J are TRBV12-5 and TRBJ1-1; D is ambiguous. The CDR3 consists of 12 residues. Per the germline V gene, CDR1 is LGHNT and CDR2 is FRNRAP. Trimming stripped 1 base from V and 7 bases from J, with 7 bases between. The CDR3 here is CASGLGRLEAFF. The CDR3 DNA reads TGTGCTAGTGGTTTGGGGCGACTTGAAGCTTTCTTT. Full variable domain (remainder filled in from reference TRBV12-5 and TRBJ1-1): DARVTQTPRHKVTEMGQEVTMRCQPILGHNTVFWYRQTMMQGLELLAYFRNRAPLDDSGMPKDRFSAEMPDATLATLKIQPSEPRDSAVYFCASGLGRLEAFFGQGTRLTVV.

The chain couples TRBV6-4 to TRBJ2-7; D is possibly TRBD1 or TRBD2 (6 bases each). Trimming took 4 bases from V and 1 from J, leaving 17 bases between them. The CDR3 has 16 amino acids. Germline CDR1 reads MRHNA; CDR2 reads SNTAGT. The CDR3 coding sequence is TGTGCCAGCAGTGTTAGGGGGGAGGAGAGGTCCTACGAGCAGTACTTC. Residues: CASSVRGEERSYEQYF.

The CDR3 is CASSGDRLGRGGGPYNEQFF. The DNA of the CDR3 is TGTGCCAGCAGTGGCGACCGACTGGGACGGGGGGGAGGGCCCTACAATGAGCAGTTCTTC. The genes are TRBV27 and TRBJ2-1, with 8 bases matching TRBD2. CDR3 size: 20 residues. Unmatched junction bases numbered 20, after V lost 5 bases and J lost 2 bases. In germline, CDR1 is MNHEY, CDR2 SMNVEV (reference sequence).

J is TRBJ2-1 and V is TRBV28; no clear D. V was pared by 9 bases and J by 5 bases, with 14 bases between. The CDR3 has 13 residues. Germline assignment: CDR1 MDHEN and CDR2 SYDVKM. The CDR3 loop is CASRWGIDNEQFF. DNA for the CDR3: TGTGCCAGTCGATGGGGAATTGACAATGAGCAGTTCTTC.

The CDR3 sequence: CASSGQISGANVLTF. In nucleotides, the CDR3 is TGTGCCAGCAGTGGACAAATCTCTGGGGCCAACGTCCTGACTTTC. The rearrangement joins TRBV27 to TRBJ2-6, with D possibly being TRBD1 (5 bases). Looked up from germline, CDR1 is MNHEY and CDR2 is SMNVEV (reference sequence). V lost 5 bases, J lost 0 bases, and 8 bases lay in between. The CDR3 is made up of 15 amino acids.

This chain uses TRBV27 with TRBJ1-1, with D possibly being TRBD1 (5 bases). From germline, CDR1 is MNHEY and CDR2 SMNVEV (reference sequence). V was trimmed by 4 bases and J by 2 bases, leaving 14 bases between them. This CDR3 spans 15 amino acids. CDR3 in amino acids: CASSSPGRRNTEAFF. The CDR3 DNA sequence: TGTGCCAGCAGTTCCCCGGGACGCAGAAACACTGAAGCTTTCTTT.

This clone has just one count. The J gene is TRBJ1-6, the V gene TRBV7-9; tentatively, D is TRBD1 (5 bases). The CDR3 covers 15 residues. CDR1 SEHNR and CDR2 FQNEAQ come from the germline V gene (reference sequence). The V end was cut by 5 bases, the J end by 7 bases, with 15 bases between. The CDR3 DNA is TGTGCCAGCAGCCCTTATTCGACAGCCAATTCACCCCTCCACTTT. Protein product: CASSPYSTANSPLHF. Supplemented by reference TRBV7-9 and TRBJ1-6, the full variable domain reads DTGVSQNPRHKITKRGQNVTFRCDPISEHNRLYWYRQTLGQGPEFLTYFQNEAQLEKSRLLSDRFSAERPKGSFSTLEIQRTEQGDSAMYLCASSPYSTANSPLHFGNGTRLTVT.

This chain uses TRBV7-3 with TRBJ2-7; D gene ambiguous. The CDR3 loop spans 14 amino acids. Germline V lookup: CDR1 SGHTA, CDR2 FQGTGA. The V end was cut by 5 bases, the J end by 3 bases, with 14 bases between. Written as DNA, the CDR3 is TGTGCCAGCAGCGCCTTAGAGCTGAGCTACGAGCAGTACTTC. As protein: CASSALELSYEQYF. The complete variable domain, with remaining parts taken from reference TRBV7-3 and TRBJ2-7, reads GAGVSQTPSNKVTEKGKYVELRCDPISGHTALYWYRQSLGQGPEFLIYFQGTGAADDSGLPNDRFFAVRPEGSVSTLKIQRTERGDSAVYLCASSALELSYEQYFGPGTRLTVT.

The chain links TRBV6-6 to TRBJ2-1; D perhaps matches TRBD1 (6 bases). This CDR3 comprises 16 residues. Trimming stripped 0 bases from V and 3 bases from J, with 12 bases between. Germline CDR1 reads MNHNY; CDR2 reads SVGAGI (reference sequence). Here the CDR3 reads CASSYSDSQYYNEQFF. Written as DNA, the CDR3 is TGTGCCAGCAGTTACTCGGACAGTCAATACTACAATGAGCAGTTCTTC.

The genes are TRBV21-1 and TRBJ2-7; the table's D call of TRBD2 was not tested on the DNA. TRBV21-1 is a listed pseudogene. The CDR3 has 19 amino acids. This CDR3 is CASSKGPLPGPPMSYEQYF. CDR3 in DNA: TGTGCCAGCAGCAAAGGGCCATTACCGGGTCCACCAATGTCCTACGAGCAGTACTTC.

The V and J genes are TRBV4-1 and TRBJ2-3; 8 nucleotides match TRBD2. The CDR3 consists of 16 residues. CDR1 MGHRA and CDR2 YSYEKL come from the germline V gene. The V and J ends lost 3 bases and 1 base, in that order; junction bases with no gene match: 6. DNA for the CDR3: TGCGCCAGCAGCCACCCAAAGACTAGCGGCACAGATACGCAGTATTTT. Protein product: CASSHPKTSGTDTQYF.

This rearrangement joins TRBV5-8 to TRBJ2-1; a possible D gene is TRBD2 (6 bases). Germline CDR1 reads SGHTS; CDR2 reads YDEGEE. The length of the CDR3 is 18 residues. V dropped 0 bases and J dropped 5 bases, with 21 bases sitting between them. The CDR3 DNA is TGTGCCAGCAGCTTGGTGGGGGGTTCGGGCGGAGAGGACAATGAGCAGTTCTTC. Translating gives CASSLVGGSGGEDNEQFF.

This clone has just one count. V usage is TRBV19 and J usage is TRBJ2-7; 7 nucleotides match TRBD1. CDR1 is LNHDA and CDR2 is SQIVND in the germline V gene (reference sequence). CDR3 length equals 11 residues. Germline trimming cut 7 bases from V and 6 bases from J; bases unmatched to any gene: 3. The CDR3 DNA reads TGTGCCAGTACCACAGGGGCCGAGCAGTACTTC. It is translated as CASTTGAEQYF.

The V call is TRBV11-2, the J call TRBJ2-7; 7 bases line up with TRBD1. After removal of 4 bases from V and 3 bases from J, the junction contained 15 bases not matched to a gene. The germline V gene has CDR1 SGHAT and CDR2 FQNNGV. There are 17 residues in the CDR3. The CDR3 protein is CASSSNFDLTGLYEQYF. In DNA, the CDR3 is TGTGCCAGCAGCTCTAACTTTGATTTGACAGGGCTCTACGAGCAGTACTTC.

The gene calls are TRBV28 and TRBJ1-2; no clear D. Looked up from germline, CDR1 is MDHEN and CDR2 is SYDVKM. V lost 2 bases and J lost 1, with 5 bases in between. This CDR3 spans 13 amino acids. For the CDR3, the DNA is TGTGCCAGCAGTTTACACAGTAACTATGGCTACACCTTC. It encodes CASSLHSNYGYTF.

This clone was observed many times. This chain joins TRBV19 and TRBJ2-7; no clear D. Germline V gives CDR1 LNHDA, CDR2 SQIVND (reference sequence). Trimming left V 5 bases short and J 1 base short, with 9 bases between. The CDR3 contains 13 residues. The CDR3 loop is CASSQVPSYEQYF. The CDR3 DNA is TGTGCCAGTAGTCAGGTTCCTTCCTACGAGCAGTACTTC.

This rearrangement joins TRBV9 to TRBJ1-2; D perhaps matches TRBD1 (5 bases). The germline V gene has CDR1 SGDLS and CDR2 YYNGEE. The CDR3 runs to 15 residues. The V end lost 4 bases, the J end lost 3 bases, and 16 bases lay between the germline ends. The CDR3 spells CASSPETGGDYGYTF. As DNA, the CDR3 is TGTGCCAGCAGCCCTGAAACTGGGGGGGACTATGGCTACACCTTC.